These 8 T cell receptor beta chains were all obtained from the same sample, sequenced in a study of T-cell memory formation after mild COVID-19. TCRdb analysed the 5' RACE reads with MiXCR anew, one entry per CDR3 protein. The sample shows about 110,000 distinct CDR3 sequences, approximately 22% of them seen only once. Sequenced: PBMCs or a T cell subset sorted from them (not recorded which). The receptors originated from a man between 18 and 29 years old who had mild COVID-19 (a few samples of this study predate the infection). Cell type and time point are not known.

This clonotype was counted between two and nine times. The CDR3 loop is CSARGQGAREQYV. The CDR3 DNA reads as TGCAGTGCCAGAGGACAGGGGGCTCGGGAGCAGTACGTC. This rearrangement joins TRBV20-1 to TRBJ2-7; 11 bases map to TRBD1. This CDR3 spans 13 amino acids. Germline lookup yields CDR1 DFQATT and CDR2 SNEGSKA (reference sequence).

The chain links TRBV6-6 to TRBJ2-1, with a weak D call TRBD2 (5 bases). Germline lookup yields CDR1 MNHNY and CDR2 SVGAGI (reference sequence). The germline V and J ends were trimmed by 2 bases and 7 bases, with 9 bases remaining between them. The CDR3 is 13 residues long. The CDR3 DNA reads as TGTGCCAGCAGTTACGAGGGTGAGAATGAGCAGTTCTTC. Translating it yields CASSYEGENEQFF.

Here the CDR3 DNA reads TGTGCCAGCAGCCGAGAGGGGAGGGGGGGCACCCCAGCGACAGATACGCAGTATTTT. This gives the protein CASSREGRGGTPATDTQYF. The chain couples TRBV7-2 to TRBJ2-3, with D possibly matching TRBD2 (7 bases). The germline V and J ends were trimmed by 5 bases and 3 bases, with 27 bases remaining between them. Germline assignment: CDR1 SGHTA and CDR2 FQGNSA. The CDR3 consists of 19 residues.

The chain links TRBV4-3 to TRBJ1-1, with a possible D match to TRBD1 (5 bases). The CDR3 runs 16 residues. CDR1 and CDR2 from the germline V gene are LGHNA and YSLEER. V dropped 3 bases and J dropped 0 bases, with 14 bases sitting between them. The CDR3 nucleotides read TGCGCCAGCAGCCACCAACTTGACAGACTGAACACTGAAGCTTTCTTT. Its translation: CASSHQLDRLNTEAFF.

The V and J genes are TRBV7-9 and TRBJ2-3; D is perhaps TRBD1 or TRBD2 (5 bases each). V lost 3 bases to trimming and J lost 2 bases, with 12 bases between them. CDR1 is SEHNR, CDR2 FQNEAQ, per germline (reference sequence). The CDR3 has 15 amino acids. CDR3 residues: CASSFDSGLTDTQYF. The CDR3 bases are TGTGCCAGCAGCTTTGACAGCGGACTCACAGATACGCAGTATTTT.

The chain links TRBV4-1 to TRBJ2-3; D gene unclear. V gave up 2 bases and J gave up 2 bases, with 11 bases separating them. The CDR3 runs to 15 residues. Germline CDR1 MGHRA, CDR2 YSYEKL. The CDR3 nucleotides are TGCGCCAGCAGCCAATGGGTCGGTACCACAGATACGCAGTATTTT. This sequence encodes CASSQWVGTTDTQYF.

This chain's CDR3 is CSAIPQAGEILTSSYNEQFF. The CDR3 nucleotides are TGCAGTGCTATACCTCAAGCGGGGGAAATATTGACGAGCTCCTACAATGAGCAGTTCTTC. The chain uses TRBV20-1 and TRBJ2-1; 8 nucleotides agree with TRBD2. The CDR3 spans 20 residues. Germline loops: CDR1 DFQATT, CDR2 SNEGSKA (reference sequence). Trimming cost V 4 bases and J 0 bases; bases outside gene matches: 20.

This clonotype appeared a single time. This sequence joins TRBV29-1 and TRBJ1-2; D ambiguous. The V and J ends lost 1 base and 8 bases respectively, with 8 bases between them. This CDR3 is built from 11 residues. Germline CDR1 reads SQVTM; CDR2 reads ANQGSEA. The CDR3 loop is CSVEGLEGYTF. CDR3 in DNA: TGCAGCGTTGAAGGGTTGGAGGGCTACACCTTC. The entire variable domain, with the rest obtained from reference TRBV29-1 and TRBJ1-2, is as follows: SAVISQKPSRDICQRGTSLTIQCQVDSQVTMMFWYRQQPGQSLTLIATANQGSEATYESGFVIDKFPISRPNLTFSTLTVSNMSPEDSSIYLCSVEGLEGYTFGSGTRLTVV.